Below, 11 T cell receptor beta chains from the same sample are listed, as sequenced in a study of spatial heterogeneity in lung cancer (dated by TCRdb to between 2018 and 2020). Receptor amplification or capture employed 5' RACE. For sequencing, a NextSeq 500 was employed. TCRdb cleaned the public reads at Q25 with fastp, built clones with MiXCR and kept in-frame beta chains. Each entry is one CDR3 protein sequence, shown with its most common DNA and genes. The sample yields around 100,000 distinct CDR3 sequences; around 4.8% were counted once. The ten largest make up 20% to 25% of the sample. Overall study outcomes, separate from this receptor: The tumor nonsynonymous mutation count correlated with the number of expanded alpha and beta TCRs within the tumor.

Reading the label with the study, this specimen's time point is: sample taken at primary tumor resection. Which antigens these TCRs recognize remains unknown. This specimen consisted of lung tumor tissue, obtained at surgery. All receptors derive from a male donor with early-stage non-small cell lung cancer.

This clonotype was seen at least ten times. The rearrangement uses TRBV28 and TRBJ2-5, with D hard to call. CDR1 is MDHEN, CDR2 SYDVKM, per germline. Trimming left V 8 bases short and J 4 bases short, with 17 bases between. The CDR3 runs 14 residues. The CDR3 sequence: CASQPQKIRETQYF. The CDR3 DNA reads TGTGCCAGCCAACCACAAAAGATTCGAGAGACCCAGTACTTC.

The sample holds many counts of this clonotype. V and J are TRBV6-6 and TRBJ2-3; 9 bases fit TRBD2. Germline V gives CDR1 MNHNY, CDR2 SVGAGI (reference sequence). The CDR3 length is 16 residues. V lost 0 bases and J lost 7; bases outside the gene matches: 8. CDR3 bases: TGTGCCAGCAGTTACTCGAGAGGCGGGAGGGGAAATACGCAGTATTTT. Protein: CASSYSRGGRGNTQYF.

This clonotype showed up many times. The V gene is TRBV5-1, the J gene TRBJ1-1; unclear D gene. Germline V gene sequence: CDR1 SGHRS, CDR2 YFSETQ. CDR3 length equals 14 residues. Between the trimmed V and J ends, which lost 0 bases and 3 bases, there was a span of 9 bases. CDR3 protein: CASSLGGGDTEAFF. DNA of the CDR3: TGCGCCAGCAGCTTGGGGGGTGGCGACACTGAAGCTTTCTTT.

This clonotype was recorded at least ten times. The rearrangement uses TRBV28 and TRBJ2-4; either TRBD1 or TRBD2 may fit D (6 bases each). The V gene lost 10 bases and the J gene lost 4 bases, with 20 bases spanning the gap. Germline-derived CDR1 and CDR2 are MDHEN and SYDVKM. The CDR3 is 15 residues long. The CDR3 spells CATNLGGSSKNIQYF. The CDR3 DNA reads TGTGCCACCAATCTAGGGGGGTCCAGTAAAAACATTCAGTACTTC.

There are many counts of this clonotype. V is TRBV6-6 and J is TRBJ2-7; a weak D match, TRBD2 (6 bases). CDR1 is MNHNY, CDR2 SVGAGI, per germline (reference sequence). The V and J ends lost 4 bases and 4 bases respectively, with 17 bases between them. The length of the CDR3 is 15 residues. In DNA, the CDR3 is TGTGCCAGCAGTTTCGTCATGGCGGGACCATACGAGCAGTACTTC. Its protein is CASSFVMAGPYEQYF.

This clonotype has ten or more counts. The DNA of the CDR3 is TGTGCCAGCAGTGAGACGACAGGGAGATTCTACGAGCAGTACTTC. Translating it yields CASSETTGRFYEQYF. This chain joins TRBV6-1 and TRBJ2-7, with TRBD1 matching 7 bases. The V and J ends lost 3 bases and 3 bases, in that order; junction bases with no gene match: 8. This CDR3 has 15 amino acids. Germline V gene lookup returns CDR1 MNHNS and CDR2 SASEGT.

This clonotype has ten or more counts. This chain joins TRBV5-1 and TRBJ1-4, with 10 bases aligning to TRBD1. Germline CDR1 reads SGHRS; CDR2 reads YFSETQ. This CDR3 spans 16 amino acids. V shed 4 bases, J shed 3 bases, and the junction held 6 bases outside the gene matches. The CDR3 is CASSTQGQGANEKLFF. In DNA, the CDR3 is TGCGCCAGCAGCACCCAAGGACAGGGGGCTAATGAAAAACTGTTTTTT.

The gene calls are TRBV28 and TRBJ1-1; D unclear. CDR3 size: 15 residues. CDR1 and CDR2 from the germline V gene are MDHEN and SYDVKM. V was shortened by 7 bases and J by 4 bases, with 19 bases between the two germline ends. The CDR3 coding sequence is TGTGCCAGCAATCCTTCGGGAGGGCCGGCCACTGAAGCTTTCTTT. Residues: CASNPSGGPATEAFF.

This clonotype has a handful of counts. The rearrangement links TRBV11-2 to TRBJ2-3; TRBD1 agrees at 8 bases. The germline gives CDR1 SGHAT, CDR2 FQNNGV. V was pared by 4 bases and J by 1 base, with 4 bases of the junction left unmatched. The CDR3 loop spans 15 amino acids. The CDR3 DNA reads TGTGCCAGCAGCTCCAGGACAGGGCGCACAGATACGCAGTATTTT. Its translation is CASSSRTGRTDTQYF.

This clonotype was counted only a few times. The genes are TRBV27 and TRBJ2-7; 10 nucleotides match TRBD2. Germline trimming cut 6 bases from V and 4 bases from J; bases unmatched to any gene: 6. This CDR3 comprises 14 residues. Germline CDR1 MNHEY, CDR2 SMNVEV (reference sequence). The CDR3 region is CASRVGTSVYEQYF. The CDR3 DNA follows: TGTGCCAGCAGAGTCGGGACTAGCGTGTACGAGCAGTACTTC.

This clonotype has a handful of counts. The chain has TRBV12-3 or TRBV12-4 and TRBJ1-1; no definite D call. V was shortened by 1 base and J by 5 bases, with 11 bases between the two germline ends. This CDR3 is 14 amino acids long. The CDR3 is CASSLVEGKTEAFF. In DNA form, the CDR3 reads TGTGCCAGCAGTTTAGTTGAGGGTAAGACTGAAGCTTTCTTT.